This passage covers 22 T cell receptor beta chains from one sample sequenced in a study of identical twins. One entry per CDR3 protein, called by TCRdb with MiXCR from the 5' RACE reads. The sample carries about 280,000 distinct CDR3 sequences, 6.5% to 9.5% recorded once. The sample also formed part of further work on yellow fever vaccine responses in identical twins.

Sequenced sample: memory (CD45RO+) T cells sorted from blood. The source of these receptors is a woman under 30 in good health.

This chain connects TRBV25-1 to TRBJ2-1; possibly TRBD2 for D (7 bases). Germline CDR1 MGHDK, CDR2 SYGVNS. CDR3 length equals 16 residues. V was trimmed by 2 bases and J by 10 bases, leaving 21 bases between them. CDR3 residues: CASSEGGGAFSREQFF. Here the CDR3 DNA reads TGTGCCAGCAGTGAAGGGGGGGGGGCGTTTTCCCGGGAGCAGTTCTTC.

CDR3 nucleotides: TGTGCCAGCAGAAGGGACTCCAGGGGGACCGGGGAGCTGTTTTTT. This translates into CASRRDSRGTGELFF. The chain combines TRBV2 with TRBJ2-2; perhaps TRBD1 as D (7 bases). CDR3 length equals 15 residues. Per germline, CDR1 SNHLY and CDR2 FYNNEI. Trimming took off 6 bases at V and 5 bases at J, with 16 bases between the two ends.

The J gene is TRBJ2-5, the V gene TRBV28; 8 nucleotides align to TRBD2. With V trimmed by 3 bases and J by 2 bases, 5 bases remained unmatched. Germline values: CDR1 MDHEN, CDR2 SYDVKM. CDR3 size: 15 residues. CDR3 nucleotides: TGTGCCAGCAGTTTCGGCGGGGGGCCACAAGAGACCCAGTACTTC. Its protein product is CASSFGGGPQETQYF.

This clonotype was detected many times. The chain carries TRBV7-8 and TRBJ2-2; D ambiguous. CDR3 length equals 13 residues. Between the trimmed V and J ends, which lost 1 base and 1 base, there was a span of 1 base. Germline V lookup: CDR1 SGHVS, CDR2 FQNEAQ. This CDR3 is CASSLENTGELFF. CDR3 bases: TGTGCCAGCAGCTTAGAGAACACCGGGGAGCTGTTTTTT.

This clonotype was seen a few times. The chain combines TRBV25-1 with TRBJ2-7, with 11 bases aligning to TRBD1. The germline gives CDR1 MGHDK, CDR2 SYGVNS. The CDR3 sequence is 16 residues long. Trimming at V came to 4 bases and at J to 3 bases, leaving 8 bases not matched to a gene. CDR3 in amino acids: CASSGHSGTGGYEQYF. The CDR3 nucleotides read TGTGCCAGCAGTGGTCATTCGGGGACAGGGGGCTACGAGCAGTACTTC.

The CDR3 spells CASKLTSLSEQYF. The CDR3 DNA sequence: TGTGCCAGCAAACTCACCTCTTTAAGCGAGCAGTACTTC. This chain links TRBV27 with TRBJ2-7; D not resolved. This CDR3 has 13 amino acids. Trimming stripped 7 bases from V and 6 bases from J, with 16 bases between. Germline CDR1 is MNHEY and CDR2 is SMNVEV (reference sequence).

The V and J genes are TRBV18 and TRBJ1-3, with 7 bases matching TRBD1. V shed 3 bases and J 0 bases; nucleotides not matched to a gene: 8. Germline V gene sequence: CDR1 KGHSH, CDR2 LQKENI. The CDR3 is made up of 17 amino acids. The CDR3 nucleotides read TGTGCCAGCTCACCTCCGGGACAGCTAATCTCTGGAAACACCATATATTTT. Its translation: CASSPPGQLISGNTIYF.

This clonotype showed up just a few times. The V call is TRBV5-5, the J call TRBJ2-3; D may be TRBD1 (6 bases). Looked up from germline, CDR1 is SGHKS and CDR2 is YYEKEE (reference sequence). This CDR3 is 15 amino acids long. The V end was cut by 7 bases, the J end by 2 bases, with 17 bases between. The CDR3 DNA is TGTGCCAGCGAACTTAGGGACACGACCACAGATACGCAGTATTTT. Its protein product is CASELRDTTTDTQYF.

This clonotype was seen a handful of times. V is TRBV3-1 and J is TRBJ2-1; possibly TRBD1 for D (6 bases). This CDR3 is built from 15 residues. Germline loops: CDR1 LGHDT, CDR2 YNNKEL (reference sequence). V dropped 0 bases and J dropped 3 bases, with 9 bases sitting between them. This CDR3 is CASSQERTDYNEQFF. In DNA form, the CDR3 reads TGTGCCAGCAGCCAAGAAAGGACAGACTACAATGAGCAGTTCTTC.

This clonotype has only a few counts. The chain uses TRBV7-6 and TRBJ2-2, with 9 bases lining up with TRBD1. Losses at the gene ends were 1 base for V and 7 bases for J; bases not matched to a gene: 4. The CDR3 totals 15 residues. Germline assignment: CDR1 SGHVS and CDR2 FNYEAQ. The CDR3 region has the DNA TGTGCCAGCAGCTTAGTACAGGGGGCTAACGGGGAGCTGTTTTTT. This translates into CASSLVQGANGELFF.

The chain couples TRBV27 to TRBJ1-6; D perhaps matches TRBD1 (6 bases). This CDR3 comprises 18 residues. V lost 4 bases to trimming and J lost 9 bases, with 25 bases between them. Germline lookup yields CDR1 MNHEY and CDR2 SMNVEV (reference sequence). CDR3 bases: TGTGCCAGCAGTTCCCGGTTATTGAAACAGGGAAGGAGTTCACCCCTCCACTTT. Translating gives CASSSRLLKQGRSSPLHF.

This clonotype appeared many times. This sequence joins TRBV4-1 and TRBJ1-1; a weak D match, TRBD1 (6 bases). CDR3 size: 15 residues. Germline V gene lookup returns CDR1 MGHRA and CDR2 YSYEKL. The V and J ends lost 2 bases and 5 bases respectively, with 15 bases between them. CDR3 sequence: CASSQLLGQRTEAFF. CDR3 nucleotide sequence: TGCGCCAGCAGCCAACTCCTGGGACAAAGGACTGAAGCTTTCTTT.

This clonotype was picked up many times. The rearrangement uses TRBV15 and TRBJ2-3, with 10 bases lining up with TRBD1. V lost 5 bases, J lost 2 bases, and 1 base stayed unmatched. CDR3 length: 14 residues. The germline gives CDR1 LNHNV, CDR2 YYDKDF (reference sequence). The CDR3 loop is CATSGTGATDTQYF. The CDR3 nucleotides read TGTGCCACCAGCGGGACAGGGGCCACAGATACGCAGTATTTT.

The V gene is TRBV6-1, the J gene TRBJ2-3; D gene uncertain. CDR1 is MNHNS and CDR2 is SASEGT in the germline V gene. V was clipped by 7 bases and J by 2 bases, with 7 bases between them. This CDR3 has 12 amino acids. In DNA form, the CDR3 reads TGTGCCAGCATTGACACCACAGATACGCAGTATTTT. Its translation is CASIDTTDTQYF.

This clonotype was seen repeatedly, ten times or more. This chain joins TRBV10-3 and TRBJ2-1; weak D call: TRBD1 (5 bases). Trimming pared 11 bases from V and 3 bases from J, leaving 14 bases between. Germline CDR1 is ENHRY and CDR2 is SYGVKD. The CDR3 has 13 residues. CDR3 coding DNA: TGTGCCTCCACCTGGGGCCTCTACAATGAGCAGTTCTTC. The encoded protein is CASTWGLYNEQFF.

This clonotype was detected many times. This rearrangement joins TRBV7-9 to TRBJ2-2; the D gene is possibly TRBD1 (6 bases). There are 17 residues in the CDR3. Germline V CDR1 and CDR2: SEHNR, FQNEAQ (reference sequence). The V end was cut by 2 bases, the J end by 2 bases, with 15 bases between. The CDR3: CASSLRFRDTNTGELFF. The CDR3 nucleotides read TGTGCCAGCAGCTTAAGATTCCGGGACACCAACACCGGGGAGCTGTTTTTT.

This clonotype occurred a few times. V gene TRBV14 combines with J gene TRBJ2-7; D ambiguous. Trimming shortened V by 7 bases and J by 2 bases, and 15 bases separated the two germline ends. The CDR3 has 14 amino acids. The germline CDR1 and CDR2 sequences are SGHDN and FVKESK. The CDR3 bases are TGTGCCAGCATCACTTTGACTTTACCCTACGAGCAGTACTTC. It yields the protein CASITLTLPYEQYF.

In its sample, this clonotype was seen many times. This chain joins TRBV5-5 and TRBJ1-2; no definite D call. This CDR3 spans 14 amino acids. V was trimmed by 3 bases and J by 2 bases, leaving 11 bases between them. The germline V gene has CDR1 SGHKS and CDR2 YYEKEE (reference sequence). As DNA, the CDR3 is TGTGCCAGCAGCTCAAGGGTGGTAAACTATGGCTACACCTTC. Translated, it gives CASSSRVVNYGYTF.

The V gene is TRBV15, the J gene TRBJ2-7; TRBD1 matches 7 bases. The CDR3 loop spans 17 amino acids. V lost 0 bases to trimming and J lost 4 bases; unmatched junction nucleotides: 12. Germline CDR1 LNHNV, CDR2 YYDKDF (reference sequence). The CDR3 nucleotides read TGTGCCACCAGCAGAGATTTTTTCGTGCAGGGGGTGTACGAGCAGTACTTC. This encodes CATSRDFFVQGVYEQYF.

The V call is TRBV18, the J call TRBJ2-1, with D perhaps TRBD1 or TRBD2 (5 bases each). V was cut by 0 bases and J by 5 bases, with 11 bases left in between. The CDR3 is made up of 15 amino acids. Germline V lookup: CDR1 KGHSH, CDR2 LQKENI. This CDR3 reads CASSPPAGTHNEQFF. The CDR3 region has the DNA TGTGCCAGCTCACCACCGGCAGGGACCCACAATGAGCAGTTCTTC.

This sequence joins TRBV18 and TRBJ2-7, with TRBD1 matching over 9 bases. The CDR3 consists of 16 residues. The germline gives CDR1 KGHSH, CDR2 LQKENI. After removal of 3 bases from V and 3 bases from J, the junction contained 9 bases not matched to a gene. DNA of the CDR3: TGTGCCAGCTCACCCTACGGGACAGGGAAAGTCTACGAGCAGTACGTC. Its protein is CASSPYGTGKVYEQYV.

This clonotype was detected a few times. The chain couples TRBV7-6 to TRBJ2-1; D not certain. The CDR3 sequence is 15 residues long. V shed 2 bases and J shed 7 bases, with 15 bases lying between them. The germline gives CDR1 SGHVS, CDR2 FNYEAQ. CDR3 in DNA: TGTGCCAGCAGCTTAAGTCTCGGACCAAGAAATGAGCAGTTCTTC. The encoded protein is CASSLSLGPRNEQFF.